The present entry profiles one T cell receptor (beta chain) with its context. What it binds is unknown. This sample was included in a study of shared clonotypes between healthy human individuals. At the level of the study: A donor's plate count was three for CD4 naive and three for CD4 memory; CD8 naive had two and CD8 memory one. Study-wide results and caveats: On the whole, naive subsets had larger estimated richness than memory subsets had. Investigators expected sequencing depth to affect clonotype sharing among donors.

The assay was immunoSEQ multiplex PCR, and TCRdb's table has in-frame clones only and misses some. This sample yields 850,000 to 1,200,000 clones, of which about 75% are seen a single time; approximately 1.5% belongs to the top ten. Germline loops: CDR1 SGHRS, CDR2 YFSETQ. The CDR3 is 14 amino acids. Trimming left V 4 bases short and J 2 bases short, with 10 bases between. The chain combines TRBV5-1 with TRBJ1-5, with D hard to call. Sequencing used memory CD4+ T cells sorted from blood. Subset meaning: CD45RA-negative fraction. The receptor was derived from a man between 18 and 29 years old in good health. CDR3 sequence reads: CASSPEFGNQPQHF. The CDR3 nucleotides read TGCGCCAGCAGCCCTGAGTTTGGCAATCAGCCCCAGCATTTT. Complete variable domain (other parts from reference TRBV5-1 and TRBJ1-5): KAGVTQTPRYLIKTRGQQVTLSCSPISGHRSVSWYQQTPGQGLQFLFEYFSETQRNKGNFPGRFSGRQFSNSRSEMNVSTLELGDSALYLCASSPEFGNQPQHFGDGTRLSIL.